The rows below give T cell receptor beta chains drawn from one sample of a study of T cells in Graves' hyperthyroidism and ophthalmopathy. TCRdb re-analysed the multiplex PCR reads in MiXCR, keeping a single row per CDR3 protein. The sample has roughly 240,000 distinct CDR3 sequences, approximately 23% seen once. Input material: blood. The source is a woman aged 35 to 49 with Graves' ophthalmopathy. Each CDR3 is given with its conserved first and last residue. A D gene is named only where the DNA matches it firmly. Size is stated for part of the rows, as once, few or many counts, or as a class when the clone is expanded.

clone_size: many; cdr3_length: 15; d_call: TRBD2; v_call: TRBV5-1; j_call: TRBJ2-2; cdr3_aa: CASSLASGRAGELFF; cdr3_nt: TGCGCCAGCAGCTTGGCTAGCGGGAGGGCCGGGGAGCTGTTTTTT
clone_size: many; cdr3_length: 16; d_call: NA; v_call: TRBV6-1; j_call: TRBJ1-2; cdr3_aa: CASSDVWQEINYGYTF; cdr3_nt: TGTGCCAGCAGTGATGTCTGGCAGGAGATAAACTATGGCTACACCTTC
clone_size: many; cdr3_length: 13; d_call: TRBD1; v_call: TRBV30; j_call: TRBJ1-6; cdr3_aa: CAWSPDRDSPLHF; cdr3_nt: TGTGCCTGGAGTCCCGACAGGGATTCACCCCTCCACTTT
clone_size: many; cdr3_length: 16; d_call: TRBD2; v_call: TRBV20-1; j_call: TRBJ2-5; cdr3_aa: CSARESSGRARETQYF; cdr3_nt: TGCAGTGCTAGAGAGAGTAGCGGGAGGGCCAGAGAGACCCAGTACTTC
clone_size: NA; cdr3_length: 13; d_call: NA; v_call: TRBV5-5; j_call: TRBJ2-5; cdr3_aa: CASSGRPQETQYF; cdr3_nt: TGTGCCAGCAGTGGCAGGCCCCAAGAGACCCAGTACTTC
clone_size: many; cdr3_length: 14; d_call: NA; v_call: TRBV18; j_call: TRBJ1-1; cdr3_aa: CASSPQGLNTEAFF; cdr3_nt: TGTGCCAGCTCACCCCAGGGACTGAACACTGAAGCTTTCTTT
clone_size: many; cdr3_length: 15; d_call: NA; v_call: TRBV3-1; j_call: TRBJ1-1; cdr3_aa: CASSYYMNSNTEAFF; cdr3_nt: TGTGCCAGCAGCTACTACATGAATTCGAACACTGAAGCTTTCTTT
clone_size: NA; cdr3_length: 16; d_call: TRBD2; v_call: TRBV11-1; j_call: TRBJ2-2; cdr3_aa: CASSSGLVGNTGELFF; cdr3_nt: TGTGCCAGCAGCTCGGGACTAGTTGGGAACACCGGGGAGCTGTTTTTT
clone_size: many; cdr3_length: 13; d_call: NA; v_call: TRBV5-1; j_call: TRBJ2-5; cdr3_aa: CASSRAPGETQYF; cdr3_nt: TGCGCCAGCAGTCGGGCCCCGGGAGAGACCCAGTACTTC
clone_size: many; cdr3_length: 15; d_call: NA; v_call: TRBV5-5; j_call: TRBJ1-3; cdr3_aa: CASSLSGGLGNTIYF; cdr3_nt: TGTGCCAGCAGCTTATCCGGGGGCTTAGGAAACACCATATATTTT
clone_size: NA; cdr3_length: 13; d_call: TRBD1; v_call: TRBV30; j_call: TRBJ2-1; cdr3_aa: CAWGDRGYNEQFF; cdr3_nt: TGTGCCTGGGGGGACAGGGGTTACAATGAGCAGTTCTTC
clone_size: many; cdr3_length: 13; d_call: NA; v_call: TRBV30; j_call: TRBJ2-7; cdr3_aa: CAWSAGAQNEQYF; cdr3_nt: TGTGCCTGGAGTGCAGGGGCGCAAAACGAGCAGTACTTC
clone_size: many; cdr3_length: 13; d_call: NA; v_call: TRBV20-1; j_call: TRBJ2-5; cdr3_aa: CSAFRDSQETQYF; cdr3_nt: TGCAGTGCTTTCCGGGACTCACAAGAGACCCAGTACTTC
clone_size: few; cdr3_length: 15; d_call: TRBD1; v_call: TRBV12-3/TRBV12-4; j_call: TRBJ2-7; cdr3_aa: CATKSGQGSSYEQYF; cdr3_nt: TGTGCCACCAAAAGTGGACAGGGAAGCTCCTACGAGCAGTACTTC
clone_size: many; cdr3_length: 13; d_call: NA; v_call: TRBV27; j_call: TRBJ1-1; cdr3_aa: CASTTSLNTEAFF; cdr3_nt: TGTGCCAGCACCACCTCGTTAAACACTGAAGCTTTCTTT
clone_size: few; cdr3_length: 14; d_call: NA; v_call: TRBV6-1; j_call: TRBJ1-2; cdr3_aa: CASRLGAVWGGYTF; cdr3_nt: TGTGCCAGCAGGCTGGGGGCCGTCTGGGGGGGCTACACCTTC
clone_size: many; cdr3_length: 11; d_call: NA; v_call: TRBV6-1; j_call: TRBJ2-7; cdr3_aa: CASSEIRSCYF; cdr3_nt: TGTGCCAGCAGTGAAATTCGGTCCTGTTACTTC
clone_size: NA; cdr3_length: 16; d_call: NA; v_call: TRBV5-1; j_call: TRBJ2-7; cdr3_aa: CASSLDTSSRSYEQYF; cdr3_nt: TGCGCCAGCAGCTTAGACACGTCCTCCCGGTCCTACGAGCAGTACTTC
clone_size: many; cdr3_length: 16; d_call: TRBD2; v_call: TRBV7-8; j_call: TRBJ2-7; cdr3_aa: CASSHRVRESSYEQYF; cdr3_nt: TGTGCCAGCAGCCATCGGGTGCGGGAGTCCTCCTACGAGCAGTACTTC
clone_size: many; cdr3_length: 15; d_call: TRBD1; v_call: TRBV4-2; j_call: TRBJ1-3; cdr3_aa: CASSPDRVLGNTIYF; cdr3_nt: TGTGCCAGCAGCCCAGACAGGGTCTTGGGAAACACCATATATTTT
clone_size: many; cdr3_length: 13; d_call: NA; v_call: TRBV7-9; j_call: TRBJ1-1; cdr3_aa: CASSFDLNTEAFF; cdr3_nt: TGTGCCAGCAGCTTTGACCTCAACACTGAAGCTTTCTTT
clone_size: few; cdr3_length: 12; d_call: NA; v_call: TRBV7-9; j_call: TRBJ2-7; cdr3_aa: CASILTTYEQSF; cdr3_nt: TGTGCCAGCATCTTAACGACCTACGAGCAGTCCTTC